This T cell receptor (beta chain) stems from a study of T cell repertoires in cytomegalovirus infection. Looked up from germline, CDR1 is SGHTA and CDR2 is FQGNSA. V was cut by 7 bases and J by 0 bases, with 12 bases left in between. CDR3 length: 15 residues. This clonotype was recorded many times. Each CDR3 protein is one row after TCRdb ran MiXCR on the reads. The sample lists nearly 450,000 distinct CDR3 sequences, approximately 31% seen once, with around 13% in the top ten. Sequencing was performed on PBMCs. This sequence joins TRBV7-2 and TRBJ2-2, with D perhaps TRBD2 (5 bases). The sequence derives from a human donor in good health (CMV status not recorded). Some clones in this sample may be carry-over from other donors' samples. The CDR3, as DNA: TGTGCCAGCACCAAAGGAGGCACGAACACCGGGGAGCTGTTTTTT. Amino acid sequence: CASTKGGTNTGELFF.